Listed here are 29 T cell receptor beta chains from one sample, sequenced in a study of CXCR3-negative and CXCR3-positive naive CD8 T cells. Findings and caveats of the study: Naive cells with CXCR3 showed TRB CDR3s that were more hydrophobic than those in CXCR3-negative naive cells.

Their antigens are not known. The libraries of TRB cDNA were constructed through 5' RACE using UMI labels. From its re-call of the 5' RACE reads, TCRdb lists each CDR3 protein once, without DNA. The sample holds around 140,000 distinct CDR3 sequences. Sample: naive CXCR3+ CD8+ T cells from blood. Subset reported: CD45RO-CCR7+CD27+CD95- naive CD8+ T cells expressing CXCR3 (TNR3+). Receptor source: a human donor in good health. Some clones in this sample may be carry-over from other donors' samples.

The rearrangement uses TRBV29-1 and TRBJ2-5; TCRdb's D gene call, TRBD2, goes unchecked for lack of DNA. CDR3 length equals 13 residues. Per the germline V gene, CDR1 is SQVTM and CDR2 is ANQGSEA. The CDR3 sequence: CSVERGGRETQYF.

J is TRBJ2-3 and V is TRBV12-3 or TRBV12-4; with no DNA, the TCRdb D assignment of TRBD2 cannot be verified. CDR3 length: 17 residues. CDR3 residues: CASPPYLGLAISDTQYF.

This chain uses TRBV3-1 with TRBJ1-1; TCRdb's D gene call, TRBD1, goes unchecked for lack of DNA. The CDR3 sequence is 14 residues long. The germline V gene encodes CDR1 LGHDT and CDR2 YNNKEL (reference sequence). The CDR3: CASSQAGPLLTAFF.

The rearrangement joins TRBV6-8 to TRBJ1-5. The CDR3 is 14 amino acids. Germline lookup yields CDR1 MNHGY and CDR2 SAAAGT. The CDR3 loop reads CASSFDTSNQPQHF.

The chain joins TRBV7-3 to TRBJ1-6; TCRdb's assignment of TRBD1 cannot be checked, as there is no DNA. This CDR3 has 15 amino acids. Germline assignment: CDR1 SGHTA and CDR2 FQGTGA. This chain's CDR3 is CASSLMDSPGSPLHF.

The chain employs TRBV28 and TRBJ2-1. Germline CDR1 MDHEN, CDR2 SYDVKM. The CDR3 loop spans 16 amino acids. The CDR3 spells CASSLSRLTVYNEQFF.

The CDR3 spells CASSQDGVSVSSYNEQFF. This chain connects TRBV4-1 to TRBJ2-1; TCRdb designates TRBD2, a call that cannot be tested without DNA. Germline V gene data show CDR1 as MGHRA and CDR2 as YSYEKL. There are 18 residues in the CDR3.

The V call is TRBV28, the J call TRBJ2-1; TCRdb reports TRBD1, a call that lacks DNA to check it against. Looked up from germline, CDR1 is MDHEN and CDR2 is SYDVKM. The CDR3 runs to 13 residues. The CDR3 loop is CASTIQGWNEQFF.

This chain joins TRBV7-6 and TRBJ1-1. The CDR3 contains 15 residues. The germline V gene encodes CDR1 SGHVS and CDR2 FNYEAQ. CDR3 residues: CASSLGAAGNTEAFF.

The rearrangement links TRBV15 to TRBJ1-3; the TCRdb D gene call, TRBD1, has no DNA to confirm it. There are 15 residues in the CDR3. Germline CDR1 is LNHNV and CDR2 is YYDKDF (reference sequence). This chain's CDR3 is CATSQERDFGNTIYF.

The V and J genes are TRBV7-7 and TRBJ2-2; TCRdb returns TRBD1, unconfirmable since there is no DNA. Germline values: CDR1 SSHAT, CDR2 FNYEAQ (reference sequence). The CDR3 has 16 residues. CDR3 loop: CASRQGTTSGTGELFF.

The V gene is TRBV30, the J gene TRBJ1-1; TCRdb proposes TRBD1, but this gene call is untestable without DNA. The CDR3 is 16 amino acids. CDR1 GTSNPN and CDR2 SVGIG come from the germline V gene (reference sequence). CDR3 amino acids: CAWSPGTEGEGTEAFF.

The rearrangement links TRBV28 to TRBJ2-1; TCRdb indicates TRBD2, and absent DNA this call remains unverified. CDR3 length equals 17 residues. Germline V gives CDR1 MDHEN, CDR2 SYDVKM. This CDR3 reads CASSSVDLLKSYNEQFF.

This chain connects TRBV7-9 to TRBJ1-5. Germline CDR1 reads SEHNR; CDR2 reads FQNEAQ (reference sequence). The CDR3 runs 13 residues. The CDR3 spells CASSPDLNQPQHF.

The chain is built from TRBV30 and TRBJ2-7; the TRBD1 assignment by TCRdb is unverifiable without DNA. The CDR3 has 13 amino acids. Germline V gene sequence: CDR1 GTSNPN, CDR2 SVGIG (reference sequence). The CDR3 sequence: CAWSEGRAFEQYF.

The rearrangement links TRBV10-3 to TRBJ1-4. CDR3 length equals 17 residues. Looked up from germline, CDR1 is ENHRY and CDR2 is SYGVKD. Here the CDR3 reads CAISETTGGGPNEKLFF.

V gene TRBV3-1 combines with J gene TRBJ2-7; TCRdb's D gene call, TRBD2, goes unchecked for lack of DNA. Germline V gene data show CDR1 as LGHDT and CDR2 as YNNKEL (reference sequence). The CDR3 has 17 residues. The CDR3 loop is CASSQDLLAGGRGEQYF.

J is TRBJ1-1 and V is TRBV25-1; the TRBD1 assignment by TCRdb is unverifiable without DNA. The CDR3 consists of 13 residues. CDR1 and CDR2 (germline): MGHDK, SYGVNS. The CDR3 protein is CASSRGRGTEAFF.

The genes are TRBV4-1 and TRBJ2-7; TCRdb's D gene call, TRBD1, goes unchecked for lack of DNA. This CDR3 contains 15 residues. The germline gives CDR1 MGHRA, CDR2 YSYEKL. The CDR3 region is CASSQETGLIYEQYF.

The gene calls are TRBV27 and TRBJ2-1. The CDR3 is 16 residues long. Germline CDR1 and CDR2: MNHEY and SMNVEV (reference sequence). The CDR3 sequence: CASSSRSTQNVNEQFF.

The V call is TRBV29-1, the J call TRBJ2-3; there is no DNA to check the TCRdb D call of TRBD2. Germline-derived CDR1 and CDR2 are SQVTM and ANQGSEA. The CDR3 extends over 16 amino acids. The CDR3 sequence is CSVEAPAGETTDTQYF.

The chain uses TRBV6-5 and TRBJ2-5; the D call from TCRdb, TRBD2, cannot be confirmed without DNA. This CDR3 has 15 residues. CDR1 is MNHEY and CDR2 is SVGAGI in the germline V gene. The CDR3 here is CASRVSGGIQETQYF.

The J gene is TRBJ2-3, the V gene TRBV6-4; with no DNA, the TCRdb D assignment of TRBD2 cannot be verified. The CDR3 totals 15 residues. From germline, CDR1 is MRHNA and CDR2 SNTAGT. CDR3 region: CASSEGTSGADTQYF.

This chain joins TRBV5-5 and TRBJ2-7; TCRdb names TRBD1, which stays unverified in the absence of DNA. Germline V lookup: CDR1 SGHKS, CDR2 YYEKEE (reference sequence). This CDR3 region has 20 residues. CDR3 protein: CASSPPEAPGQGAFVYEQYF.

This chain links TRBV7-8 with TRBJ2-3; TCRdb's assignment of TRBD2 cannot be checked, as there is no DNA. CDR3 length: 17 amino acids. The germline V gene encodes CDR1 SGHVS and CDR2 FQNEAQ. The CDR3 reads CASSVRATGLVGDTQYF.

The chain joins TRBV7-9 to TRBJ1-4. Germline assignment: CDR1 SEHNR and CDR2 FQNEAQ (reference sequence). This CDR3 comprises 13 residues. CDR3 sequence reads: CASSTNRIEKLFF. Using reference TRBV7-9 and TRBJ1-4 for the parts outside the CDR3, the full variable domain is DTGVSQNPRHKITKRGQNVTFRCDPISEHNRLYWYRQTLGQGPEFLTYFQNEAQLEKSRLLSDRFSAERPKGSFSTLEIQRTEQGDSAMYLCASSTNRIEKLFFGSGTQLSVL.

CDR3 sequence: CASSLFPGGASYEQYF. The rearrangement joins TRBV28 to TRBJ2-7; the TCRdb call, TRBD1, lacks DNA for checking. Germline V gene lookup returns CDR1 MDHEN and CDR2 SYDVKM. This CDR3 comprises 16 residues.

The chain links TRBV2 to TRBJ2-5. Germline CDR1 SNHLY, CDR2 FYNNEI. The CDR3 is made up of 13 amino acids. The CDR3 protein is CASSLNPTETQYF. Complete variable domain (other parts from reference TRBV2 and TRBJ2-5): EPEVTQTPSHQVTQMGQEVILRCVPISNHLYFYWYRQILGQKVEFLVSFYNNEISEKSEIFDDQFSVERPDGSNFTLKIRSTKLEDSAMYFCASSLNPTETQYFGPGTRLLVL.

The chain is built from TRBV7-8 and TRBJ2-3; TCRdb's D gene call, TRBD2, goes unchecked for lack of DNA. This CDR3 is built from 19 residues. From germline, CDR1 is SGHVS and CDR2 FQNEAQ. CDR3 region: CASSSRSLVREGFSDTQYF.